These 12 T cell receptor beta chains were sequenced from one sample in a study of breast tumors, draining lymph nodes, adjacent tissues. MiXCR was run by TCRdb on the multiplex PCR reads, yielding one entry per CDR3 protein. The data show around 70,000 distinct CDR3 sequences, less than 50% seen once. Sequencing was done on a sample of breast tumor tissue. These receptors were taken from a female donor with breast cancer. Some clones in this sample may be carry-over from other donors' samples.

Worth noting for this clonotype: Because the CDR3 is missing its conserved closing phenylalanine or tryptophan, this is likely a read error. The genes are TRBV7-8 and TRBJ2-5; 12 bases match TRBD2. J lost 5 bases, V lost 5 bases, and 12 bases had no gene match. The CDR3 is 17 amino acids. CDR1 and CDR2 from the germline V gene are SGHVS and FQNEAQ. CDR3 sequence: CASSEGLAGWVGETQYV. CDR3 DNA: TGTGCCAGCAGCGAAGGACTAGCGGGATGGGTCGGGGAGACCCAGTACGTC.

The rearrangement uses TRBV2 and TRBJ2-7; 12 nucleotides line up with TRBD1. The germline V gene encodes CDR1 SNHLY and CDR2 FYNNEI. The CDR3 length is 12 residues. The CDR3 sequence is CARGTGGSEQYF. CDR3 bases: TGTGCTAGAGGGACAGGGGGCAGCGAGCAGTACTTC.

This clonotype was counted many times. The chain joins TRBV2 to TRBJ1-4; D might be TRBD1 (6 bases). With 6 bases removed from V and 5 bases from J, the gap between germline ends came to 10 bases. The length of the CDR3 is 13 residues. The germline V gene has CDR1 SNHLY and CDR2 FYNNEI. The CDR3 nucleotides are TGTGCCAGCAGCGGAGACAGGAATGAAAAACTGTTTTTT. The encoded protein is CASSGDRNEKLFF.

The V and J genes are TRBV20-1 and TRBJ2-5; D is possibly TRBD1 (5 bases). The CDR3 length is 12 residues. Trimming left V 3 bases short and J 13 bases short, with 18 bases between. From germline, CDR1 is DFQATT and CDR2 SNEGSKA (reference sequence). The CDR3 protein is CSARDTQEAPYF. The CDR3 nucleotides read TGCAGTGCTAGGGACACCCAAGAGGCCCCGTACTTC.

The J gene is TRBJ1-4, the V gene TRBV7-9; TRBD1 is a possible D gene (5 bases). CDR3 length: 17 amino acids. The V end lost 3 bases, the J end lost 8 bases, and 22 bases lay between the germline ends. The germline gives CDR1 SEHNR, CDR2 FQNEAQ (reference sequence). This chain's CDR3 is CASSLFSREGSWEKLFF. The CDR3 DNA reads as TGTGCCAGCAGCTTGTTCTCTCGGGAGGGGTCGTGGGAAAAACTGTTTTTT.

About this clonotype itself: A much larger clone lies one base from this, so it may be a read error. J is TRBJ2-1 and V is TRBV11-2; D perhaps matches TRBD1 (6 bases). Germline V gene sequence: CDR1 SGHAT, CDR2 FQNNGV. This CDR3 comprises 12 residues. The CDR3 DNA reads TGTGCCAGCAGCTTAGCAGGGGACCCTCTTGTCTTC. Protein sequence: CASSLAGDPLVF.

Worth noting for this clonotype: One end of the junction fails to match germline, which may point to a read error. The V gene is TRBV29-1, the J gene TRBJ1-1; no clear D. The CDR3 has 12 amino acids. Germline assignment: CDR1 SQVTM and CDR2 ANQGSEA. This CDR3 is CSVEWKNTGASF. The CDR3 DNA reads TGCAGCGTTGAATGGAAGAACACTGGAGCTTCCTTT.

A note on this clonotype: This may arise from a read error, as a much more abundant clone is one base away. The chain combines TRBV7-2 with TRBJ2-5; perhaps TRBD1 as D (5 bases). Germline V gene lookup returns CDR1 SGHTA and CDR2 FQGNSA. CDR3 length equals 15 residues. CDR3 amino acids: CASGLVPGWQETQHF. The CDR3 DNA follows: TGTGCCAGCGGCTTAGTGCCAGGGTGGCAAGAGACCCAGCACTTC.

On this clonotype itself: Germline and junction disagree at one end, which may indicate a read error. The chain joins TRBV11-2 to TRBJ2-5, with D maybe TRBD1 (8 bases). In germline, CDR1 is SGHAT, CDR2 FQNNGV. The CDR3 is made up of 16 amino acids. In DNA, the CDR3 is TGTGCCAGCAGCTCGGGGGGCGGACAGGGCGGGGAGACCCAGGAATTC. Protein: CASSSGGGQGGETQEF.

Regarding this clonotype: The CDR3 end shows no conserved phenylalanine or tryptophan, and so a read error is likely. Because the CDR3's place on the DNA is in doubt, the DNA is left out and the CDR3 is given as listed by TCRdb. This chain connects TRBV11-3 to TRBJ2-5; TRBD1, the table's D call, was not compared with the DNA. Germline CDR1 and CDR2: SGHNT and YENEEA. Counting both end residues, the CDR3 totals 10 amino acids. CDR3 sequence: CASSVSGQST.

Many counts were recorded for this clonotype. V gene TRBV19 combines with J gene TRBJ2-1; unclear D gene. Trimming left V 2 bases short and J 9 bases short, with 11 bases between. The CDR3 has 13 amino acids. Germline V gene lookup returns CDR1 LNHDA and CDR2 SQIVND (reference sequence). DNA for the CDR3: TGTGCCAGTAGTATACTAGGGTATGGTGAGCAGTTCTTC. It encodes CASSILGYGEQFF.

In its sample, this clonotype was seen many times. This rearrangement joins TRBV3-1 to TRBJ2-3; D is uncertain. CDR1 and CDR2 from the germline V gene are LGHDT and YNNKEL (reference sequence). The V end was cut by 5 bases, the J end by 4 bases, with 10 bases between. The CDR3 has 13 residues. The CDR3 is CASSTRLADTQYF. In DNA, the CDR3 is TGTGCCAGCAGCACCCGGCTAGCAGATACGCAGTATTTT.